This T cell receptor (beta chain) emerged from a study of identical twins' blood T cells. TCRdb passed the 5' RACE reads through MiXCR, listing each CDR3 protein once. The data show 400,000 or so distinct CDR3 sequences, under 30% seen once. The germline V gene encodes CDR1 SQVTM and CDR2 ANQGSEA. Trimming removed 4 bases from V and 5 bases from J, with 9 bases in between. The CDR3 contains 11 residues. The source is a woman aged 18 to 55 in good health. The V gene is TRBV29-1, the J gene TRBJ2-7; no clear D gene. The sample taken for sequencing was PBMCs. CDR3 sequence (DNA): TGCAGCGTTGGGAGTCCCCACGAGCAGTACTTC. This codes for CSVGSPHEQYF.